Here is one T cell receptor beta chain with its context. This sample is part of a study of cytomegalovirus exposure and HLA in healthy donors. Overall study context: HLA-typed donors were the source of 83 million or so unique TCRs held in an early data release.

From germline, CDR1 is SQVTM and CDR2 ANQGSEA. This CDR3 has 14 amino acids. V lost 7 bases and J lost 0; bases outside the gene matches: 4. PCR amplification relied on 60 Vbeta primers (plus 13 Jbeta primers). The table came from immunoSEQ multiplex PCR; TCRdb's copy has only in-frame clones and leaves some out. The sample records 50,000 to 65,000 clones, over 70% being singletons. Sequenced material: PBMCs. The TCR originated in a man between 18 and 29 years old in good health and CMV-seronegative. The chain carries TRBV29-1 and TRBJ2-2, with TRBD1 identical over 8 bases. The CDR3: CSGGQGANTGELFF. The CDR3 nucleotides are TGCAGCGGCGGACAGGGCGCGAACACCGGGGAGCTGTTTTTT.